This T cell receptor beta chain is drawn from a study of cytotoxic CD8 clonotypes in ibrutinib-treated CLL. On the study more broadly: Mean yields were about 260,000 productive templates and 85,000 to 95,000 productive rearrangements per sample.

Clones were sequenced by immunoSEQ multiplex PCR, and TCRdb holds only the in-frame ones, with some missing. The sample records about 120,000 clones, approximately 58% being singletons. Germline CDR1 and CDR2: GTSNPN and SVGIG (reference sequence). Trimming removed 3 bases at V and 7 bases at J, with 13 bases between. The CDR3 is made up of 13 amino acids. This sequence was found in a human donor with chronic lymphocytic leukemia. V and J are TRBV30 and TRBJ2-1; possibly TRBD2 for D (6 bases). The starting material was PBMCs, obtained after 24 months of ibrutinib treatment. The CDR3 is CAWSPRLGNEQFF. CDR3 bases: TGTGCCTGGAGCCCTCGACTAGGGAATGAGCAGTTCTTC.